The 32 T cell receptor beta chains presented below share a single source sample, sequenced in a study of T cell responses to AZD1222 COVID-19 vaccine (TCRdb year 2021). In light of the paper, this sample's time point label describes: baseline before first vaccination. Library construction relied on the immunoSEQ multiplex PCR assay. TCRdb holds this immuneACCESS table with in-frame rearrangements only. Some clones are missing; in checked studies, unresolved V genes explain under half, and the rest has no known cause. The sample table records about 170,000 clones; roughly 90% of these occur just once. The top ten constitute around 1.6% of the sample. Sequenced here: peripheral blood, sampled on day 0 of AZD1222 vaccination. These receptors were taken from an adult in good health.

The V call is TRBV6-1, the J call TRBJ1-6, with no clear D. The germline V gene has CDR1 MNHNS and CDR2 SASEGT. This CDR3 is built from 13 residues. With 7 bases removed from V and 0 bases from J, the gap between germline ends came to 4 bases. The CDR3 loop is CASIGSYNSPLHF. The CDR3 DNA is TGTGCCAGCATCGGCTCCTATAATTCACCCCTCCACTTT.

This chain connects TRBV14 to TRBJ1-3; D is uncertain. The CDR3 sequence is 16 residues long. Trimming cost V 4 bases and J 0 bases, with 13 bases left between them. Germline V gene lookup returns CDR1 SGHDN and CDR2 FVKESK. DNA of the CDR3: TGTGCCAGCAGCCCTCGGGAGTCACCCTCTGGAAACACCATATATTTT. Protein sequence: CASSPRESPSGNTIYF.

This chain joins TRBV5-8 and TRBJ1-1; the match to TRBD1 covers 7 bases. J lost 3 bases, V lost 4 bases, and 9 bases had no gene match. Germline values: CDR1 SGHTS, CDR2 YDEGEE. CDR3 length: 15 amino acids. The CDR3 protein is CASSVGQLVYTEAFF. The CDR3 coding sequence is TGTGCCAGCAGCGTGGGACAGCTAGTCTACACTGAAGCTTTCTTT.

V gene TRBV19 combines with J gene TRBJ1-5; no reliable D call. V was trimmed by 5 bases and J by 7 bases, leaving 15 bases between them. The CDR3 contains 14 residues. Germline V gene data show CDR1 as LNHDA and CDR2 as SQIVND (reference sequence). The CDR3 DNA follows: TGTGCCAGTAGTCTCCGGGAGCCGCCCCAGCCCCAGCATTTT. Its translation: CASSLREPPQPQHF.

The CDR3: CASSEPWALGNGYTF. The CDR3, as DNA: TGTGCCAGCAGTGAACCCTGGGCATTGGGCAATGGCTACACCTTC. V and J are TRBV6-1 and TRBJ1-2; no clear D gene. The CDR3 covers 15 residues. The V gene lost 2 bases and the J gene lost 6 bases, with 16 bases spanning the gap. Germline CDR1 and CDR2: MNHNS and SASEGT.

The chain uses TRBV29-1 and TRBJ1-4; D gene ambiguous. CDR3 size: 15 residues. V was clipped by 0 bases and J by 1 base, with 9 bases between them. Germline V CDR1 and CDR2: SQVTM, ANQGSEA. The CDR3, as DNA: TGCAGCGTTGAAGATCAGACCGTAACTAATGAAAAACTGTTTTTT. Translation: CSVEDQTVTNEKLFF. Together with reference TRBV29-1 and TRBJ1-4, the CDR3 gives the full variable domain: SAVISQKPSRDICQRGTSLTIQCQVDSQVTMMFWYRQQPGQSLTLIATANQGSEATYESGFVIDKFPISRPNLTFSTLTVSNMSPEDSSIYLCSVEDQTVTNEKLFFGSGTQLSVL.

This rearrangement joins TRBV18 to TRBJ1-1, with 11 bases lining up with TRBD1. The CDR3 spans 16 residues. Losses at the gene ends were 3 bases for V and 1 base for J; bases not matched to a gene: 4. The germline gives CDR1 KGHSH, CDR2 LQKENI. CDR3 region: CASSPGQGARNTEAFF. CDR3 DNA: TGTGCCAGCTCACCTGGACAGGGGGCACGGAACACTGAAGCTTTCTTT.

The V gene is TRBV4-1, the J gene TRBJ1-1; D gene uncertain. Germline CDR1 reads MGHRA; CDR2 reads YSYEKL. The V and J ends lost 0 bases and 3 bases respectively, with 17 bases between them. This CDR3 spans 17 amino acids. The CDR3: CASSQDRTQALYTEAFF. The DNA of the CDR3 is TGCGCCAGCAGCCAAGATCGTACCCAGGCCCTATACACTGAAGCTTTCTTT.

The chain employs TRBV2 and TRBJ1-5; D might be TRBD1 (5 bases). Germline assignment: CDR1 SNHLY and CDR2 FYNNEI. This CDR3 contains 16 residues. V lost 3 bases to trimming and J lost 3 bases, with 15 bases between them. The CDR3 nucleotides read TGTGCCAGCAGTGAGGGGACTGGCAACAACAATCAGCCCCAGCATTTT. Protein product: CASSEGTGNNNQPQHF.

The rearrangement joins TRBV7-2 to TRBJ1-2; D is unresolved. The length of the CDR3 is 18 residues. V shed 1 base and J shed 0 bases, with 18 bases lying between them. In germline, CDR1 is SGHTA, CDR2 FQGNSA. CDR3 sequence reads: CASSLGWARGQSNYGYTF. CDR3 coding DNA: TGTGCCAGCAGCTTAGGGTGGGCACGAGGGCAGTCTAACTATGGCTACACCTTC.

A note on this clone: The junction differs from germline at one of its ends, possibly a read error. V and J are TRBV7-7 and TRBJ2-5; 8 bases line up with TRBD2. Germline V gene data show CDR1 as SSHAT and CDR2 as FNYEAQ (reference sequence). The CDR3 sequence is 15 residues long. CDR3 sequence reads: CASSLASLAGETQYF. The CDR3 coding sequence is TGTGCTAGCAGCTTAGCCTCGCTAGCGGGAGAGACCCAGTACTTC.

The count of this clone is one. CDR3 coding DNA: TGCAGCGTTGTGGTCTCAGGGTTGAGTGGCTACACCTTC. This codes for CSVVVSGLSGYTF. The gene calls are TRBV29-1 and TRBJ1-2, with D perhaps matching TRBD1 (5 bases). From germline, CDR1 is SQVTM and CDR2 ANQGSEA. CDR3 length: 13 amino acids. V lost 4 bases and J lost 7, with 16 bases in between.

The chain couples TRBV7-3 to TRBJ2-7; TRBD2 is a possible D gene (6 bases). The CDR3 is 15 amino acids. From germline, CDR1 is SGHTA and CDR2 FQGTGA. V dropped 4 bases and J dropped 2 bases, with 15 bases sitting between them. The CDR3 reads CASSSNPGLAYEQYF. In DNA form, the CDR3 reads TGTGCCAGCAGCTCAAATCCGGGACTTGCCTACGAGCAGTACTTC.

The chain carries TRBV6-5 and TRBJ1-2; 7 bases fit TRBD1. Germline V gene sequence: CDR1 MNHEY, CDR2 SVGAGI. J gave up 3 bases and V 6 bases, and 10 bases lay outside the gene matches. The length of the CDR3 is 15 residues. The CDR3 nucleotides read TGTGCCAGCAGAAATCAACACAGGGGACACTATGGCTACACCTTC. It is translated as CASRNQHRGHYGYTF.

The chain couples TRBV7-9 to TRBJ1-6; possibly TRBD1 for D (6 bases). Germline CDR1 SEHNR, CDR2 FQNEAQ (reference sequence). This CDR3 has 16 residues. Trimming removed 8 bases at V and 6 bases at J, with 20 bases between. The CDR3 nucleotides are TGTGCCAGCGGACAGAGCGTTGCTTATTCTAATTCACCCCTCCACTTT. The encoded protein is CASGQSVAYSNSPLHF.

The chain recombines TRBV18 with TRBJ1-2, with a tentative D call TRBD1 (5 bases). This CDR3 has 14 amino acids. Trimming left V 2 bases short and J 5 bases short, with 12 bases between. The germline V gene encodes CDR1 KGHSH and CDR2 LQKENI. The CDR3 DNA is TGTGCCAGCTCACCAGAGCTCTGGGGGTATGGCTACACCTTC. Translated, it gives CASSPELWGYGYTF.

The gene calls are TRBV15 and TRBJ1-2; 8 bases agree with TRBD1. Germline lookup yields CDR1 LNHNV and CDR2 YYDKDF (reference sequence). The CDR3 has 14 residues. Germline trimming cut 3 bases from V and 7 bases from J; bases unmatched to any gene: 7. The DNA for the CDR3 is TGTGCCACCAGCAGGGACAGGGTGACGGCTGGCTACACCTTC. It yields the protein CATSRDRVTAGYTF.

The chain is built from TRBV9 and TRBJ2-1; 11 positions match TRBD2. Trimming at V came to 0 bases and at J to 7 bases, leaving 6 bases not matched to a gene. CDR3 length equals 16 residues. CDR1 and CDR2 (germline): SGDLS, YYNGEE. CDR3 DNA: TGTGCCAGCAGCGTAGCTACTAGCGGGAGACGTAATGAGCAGTTCTTC. This translates into CASSVATSGRRNEQFF. The full variable domain, with the rest looked up from reference TRBV9 and TRBJ2-1, is DSGVTQTPKHLITATGQRVTLRCSPRSGDLSVYWYQQSLDQGLQFLIQYYNGEERAKGNILERFSAQQFPDLHSELNLSSLELGDSALYFCASSVATSGRRNEQFFGPGTRLTVL.

V is TRBV25-1 and J is TRBJ1-6, with D possibly matching TRBD1 (6 bases). With 4 bases removed from V and 6 bases from J, the gap between germline ends came to 16 bases. Germline-derived CDR1 and CDR2 are MGHDK and SYGVNS. The CDR3 extends over 16 amino acids. As DNA, the CDR3 is TGTGCCAGCAGTGGCCCCCCCCGGGGGGCTAATTCACCCCTCCACTTT. It specifies CASSGPPRGANSPLHF.

The chain links TRBV18 to TRBJ1-3; D not certain. CDR3 length: 14 amino acids. From germline, CDR1 is KGHSH and CDR2 LQKENI. The ends were cut back, 0 bases at V and 4 bases at J, with 7 bases in the middle. The CDR3 DNA follows: TGTGCCAGCTCACCACCTTGGCCCGGAAACACCATATATTTT. Its protein is CASSPPWPGNTIYF.

The chain is built from TRBV4-1 and TRBJ1-1, with TRBD1 matching 7 bases. This CDR3 spans 16 amino acids. After removal of 0 bases from V and 2 bases from J, the junction contained 6 bases not matched to a gene. CDR1 is MGHRA and CDR2 is YSYEKL in the germline V gene. CDR3 in amino acids: CASSQDPRDRNTEAFF. CDR3 nucleotide sequence: TGCGCCAGCAGCCAAGACCCCCGGGACAGAAACACTGAAGCTTTCTTT.

This chain links TRBV9 with TRBJ1-3; TRBD1 is a possible D gene (6 bases). Germline CDR1 and CDR2: SGDLS and YYNGEE. The V and J ends lost 7 bases and 4 bases respectively, with 12 bases between them. The CDR3 totals 13 residues. The CDR3 here is CASRRGNGNTIYF. DNA of the CDR3: TGTGCCAGCCGTAGGGGGAACGGAAACACCATATATTTT.

This rearrangement joins TRBV7-3 to TRBJ2-6, with a possible D match to TRBD2 (5 bases). The CDR3 has 15 amino acids. The V end was cut by 5 bases, the J end by 1 base, with 9 bases between. Germline CDR1 SGHTA, CDR2 FQGTGA. The DNA of the CDR3 is TGTGCCAGCAGCCGGAGGCCGTCTGGGGCCAACGTCCTGACTTTC. Its translation: CASSRRPSGANVLTF.

This chain links TRBV5-5 with TRBJ1-2; D possibly corresponds to TRBD1 (5 bases). V lost 4 bases and J lost 8, with 18 bases in between. Germline assignment: CDR1 SGHKS and CDR2 YYEKEE (reference sequence). This CDR3 has 14 residues. The CDR3 region has the DNA TGTGCCAGCAGCCTGGGACCGGATTTGAAGGGCTACACCTTC. Translation: CASSLGPDLKGYTF.

The J gene is TRBJ2-5, the V gene TRBV5-4; D is perhaps TRBD1 or TRBD2 (5 bases each). V lost 4 bases to trimming and J lost 5 bases, with 12 bases between them. The length of the CDR3 is 13 residues. The germline V gene has CDR1 SGHNT and CDR2 YYREEE (reference sequence). The CDR3 spells CASSRDRPETQYF. Here the CDR3 DNA reads TGTGCCAGCAGCAGGGACCGCCCGGAGACCCAGTACTTC.

This clone was picked up one time. The rearrangement joins TRBV7-9 to TRBJ2-1; no definite D call. CDR3 length: 17 amino acids. CDR1 is SEHNR, CDR2 FQNEAQ, per germline (reference sequence). V lost 4 bases, J lost 0 bases, and 16 bases lay in between. CDR3 nucleotides: TGTGCCAGCAGCTCTCCCACAGCCACCTCCTCCTACAATGAGCAGTTCTTC. Translated, it gives CASSSPTATSSYNEQFF.

The chain is built from TRBV14 and TRBJ1-1, with D perhaps matching TRBD1 (6 bases). This CDR3 has 16 residues. The germline CDR1 and CDR2 sequences are SGHDN and FVKESK. The V end was cut by 0 bases, the J end by 2 bases, with 13 bases between. The CDR3 DNA reads as TGTGCCAGCAGCCAAGATTGGGGGCAGATAAACACTGAAGCTTTCTTT. This codes for CASSQDWGQINTEAFF.

This chain links TRBV19 with TRBJ1-2; 7 nucleotides match TRBD1. The CDR3 extends over 13 amino acids. The J segment lost 5 bases and the V segment lost 5 bases, leaving 5 bases of the junction unmatched. Germline loops: CDR1 LNHDA, CDR2 SQIVND (reference sequence). CDR3 nucleotides: TGTGCCAGTAGTGAAAGGGGGCATTATGGCTACACCTTC. This gives the protein CASSERGHYGYTF.

The chain is built from TRBV12-3 or TRBV12-4 and TRBJ2-5; D remains ambiguous. There are 13 residues in the CDR3. Trimming removed 6 bases at V and 5 bases at J, with 13 bases between. CDR3 protein: CASRNTDFETQYF. The CDR3 region has the DNA TGTGCCAGCAGGAATACTGATTTTGAGACCCAGTACTTC.

The chain is built from TRBV9 and TRBJ2-1, with TRBD2 matching over 11 bases. Looked up from germline, CDR1 is SGDLS and CDR2 is YYNGEE. The CDR3 extends over 16 amino acids. The V and J ends lost 4 bases and 3 bases, in that order; junction bases with no gene match: 6. CDR3 sequence (DNA): TGTGCCAGCAGCACAAAGGGACTAGCGGACTACAATGAGCAGTTCTTC. Protein: CASSTKGLADYNEQFF.

This clone was picked up a small number of times. The J gene is TRBJ1-1, the V gene TRBV9; no clear D gene. V lost 2 bases and J 1 base, leaving 6 bases between the germline ends. CDR3 length: 13 amino acids. Germline CDR1 SGDLS, CDR2 YYNGEE. The CDR3 region has the DNA TGTGCCAGCAGCGTTATGCCGAACACTGAAGCTTTCTTT. Translation: CASSVMPNTEAFF.

The genes are TRBV19 and TRBJ1-1; D is unclear. The CDR3 is 11 residues long. Germline V gene lookup returns CDR1 LNHDA and CDR2 SQIVND (reference sequence). Trimming left V 7 bases short and J 3 bases short, with 6 bases between. In DNA form, the CDR3 reads TGTGCCAGTATAGGCGACACTGAAGCTTTCTTT. Translating gives CASIGDTEAFF.